Listed here is a single TCR beta chain. The data belong to a study of T-cell reconstitution after alpha-beta-depleted transplantation in children. Unique molecular identifiers were used in preparing the TCRbeta library. TCRdb redid the calling of the PCR reads with MiXCR, one entry per CDR3 protein. The sample has hundreds of thousands of distinct CDR3 sequences, around 13% seen once; the top ten hold under 7%. V was cut by 1 base and J by 4 bases, with 14 bases left in between. This CDR3 comprises 16 residues. The rearrangement joins TRBV12-3 or TRBV12-4 to TRBJ2-1, with unresolved D. The material sequenced was PBMCs from the stem cell graft donor, taken from the stem cell graft. This clonotype originated in a human donor who donated a stem cell graft to a child with combined immunodeficiency. Here the CDR3 reads CASSLDGFNRYNEQFF. CDR3 in DNA: TGTGCCAGCAGTTTAGACGGGTTCAACCGGTACAATGAGCAGTTCTTC.